This TCR beta chain derives from a study of shared clonotypes between healthy human individuals. Study context: Donors, aged 18 to 49, were a couple of women and a few men. Points from the study as a whole: Shared clonotypes: roughly 4.5% naive CD4, about 3.3% naive CD8, 2% to 2.5% memory CD4, more than 0.3% memory CD8.

Profiled with immunoSEQ multiplex PCR; TCRdb holds only in-frame clones, not every one. The sample lists roughly 700,000 clones, 90% occurring once. This clone was counted once. Antigen specificity is unknown. Germline V gene lookup returns CDR1 MGHRA and CDR2 YSYEKL. The junction had 5 bases not matched to a gene; V was cut back by 2 bases and J by 4 bases. The CDR3 is 14 amino acids. The sequence was collected from a man younger than 35 in good health. Some clones in this sample may be carry-over from other donors' samples. The rearrangement uses TRBV4-1 and TRBJ2-7; 7 positions agree with TRBD1. The sequencing sample was made of memory CD8+ T cells from PBMCs. Described subset: CD45RO+ cells pooled with CCR7-negative TemRA cells. DNA of the CDR3: TGCGCCAGCAGCCAAACCTTACAGGGGTACGAGCAGTACTTC. Its protein is CASSQTLQGYEQYF.